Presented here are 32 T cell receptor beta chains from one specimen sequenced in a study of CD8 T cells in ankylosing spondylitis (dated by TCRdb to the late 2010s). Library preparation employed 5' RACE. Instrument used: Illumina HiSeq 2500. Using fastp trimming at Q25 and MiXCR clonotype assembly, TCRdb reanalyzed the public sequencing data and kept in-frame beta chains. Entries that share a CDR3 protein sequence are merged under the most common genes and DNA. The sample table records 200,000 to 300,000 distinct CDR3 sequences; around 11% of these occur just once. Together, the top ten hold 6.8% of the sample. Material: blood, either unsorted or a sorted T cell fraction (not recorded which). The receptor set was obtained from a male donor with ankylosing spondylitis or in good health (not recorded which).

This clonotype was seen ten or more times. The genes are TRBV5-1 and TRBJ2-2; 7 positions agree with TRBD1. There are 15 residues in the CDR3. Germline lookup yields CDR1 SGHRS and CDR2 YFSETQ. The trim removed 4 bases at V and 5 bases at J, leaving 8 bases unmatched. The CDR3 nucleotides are TGCGCCAGCAGCCTAGACAGGGCTCAGACCGGGGAGCTGTTTTTT. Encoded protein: CASSLDRAQTGELFF. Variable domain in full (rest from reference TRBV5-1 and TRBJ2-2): KAGVTQTPRYLIKTRGQQVTLSCSPISGHRSVSWYQQTPGQGLQFLFEYFSETQRNKGNFPGRFSGRQFSNSRSEMNVSTLELGDSALYLCASSLDRAQTGELFFGEGSRLTVL.

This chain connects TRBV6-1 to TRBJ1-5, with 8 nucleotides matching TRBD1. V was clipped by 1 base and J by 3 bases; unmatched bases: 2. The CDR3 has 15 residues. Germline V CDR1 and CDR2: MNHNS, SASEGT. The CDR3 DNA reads TGTGCCAGCAGTGAAGGGACAGGGTTCAATCAGCCCCAGCATTTT. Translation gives CASSEGTGFNQPQHF.

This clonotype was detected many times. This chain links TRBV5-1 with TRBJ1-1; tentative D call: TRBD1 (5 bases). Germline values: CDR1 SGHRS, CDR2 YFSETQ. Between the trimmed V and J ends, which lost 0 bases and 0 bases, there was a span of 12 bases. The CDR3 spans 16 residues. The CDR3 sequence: CASSLDGGKMNTEAFF. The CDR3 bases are TGCGCCAGCAGCTTGGATGGGGGTAAAATGAACACTGAAGCTTTCTTT.

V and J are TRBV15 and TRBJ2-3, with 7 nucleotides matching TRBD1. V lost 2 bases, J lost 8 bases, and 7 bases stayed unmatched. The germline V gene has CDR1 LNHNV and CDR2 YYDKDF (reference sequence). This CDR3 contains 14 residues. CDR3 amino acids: CATSRRQGGGTQYF. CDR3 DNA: TGTGCCACCAGCAGACGACAGGGCGGCGGTACGCAGTATTTT.

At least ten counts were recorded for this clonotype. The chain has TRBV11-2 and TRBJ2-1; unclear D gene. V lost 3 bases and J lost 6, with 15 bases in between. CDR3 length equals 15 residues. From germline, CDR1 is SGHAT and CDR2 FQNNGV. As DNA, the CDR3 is TGTGCCAGCAGCTTTCCGAGCGCAGGACGCAATGAGCAGTTCTTC. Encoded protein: CASSFPSAGRNEQFF.

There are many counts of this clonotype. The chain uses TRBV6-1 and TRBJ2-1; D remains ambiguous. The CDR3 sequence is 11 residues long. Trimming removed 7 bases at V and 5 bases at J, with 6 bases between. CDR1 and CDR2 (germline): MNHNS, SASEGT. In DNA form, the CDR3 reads TGTGCCAGCATCTACGACAATGAGCAGTTCTTC. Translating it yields CASIYDNEQFF.

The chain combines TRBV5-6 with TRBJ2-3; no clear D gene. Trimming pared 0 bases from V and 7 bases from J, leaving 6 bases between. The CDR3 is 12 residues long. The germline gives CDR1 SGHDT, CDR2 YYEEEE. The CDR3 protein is CASSLGTHTQYF. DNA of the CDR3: TGTGCCAGCAGCTTGGGGACGCATACGCAGTATTTT.

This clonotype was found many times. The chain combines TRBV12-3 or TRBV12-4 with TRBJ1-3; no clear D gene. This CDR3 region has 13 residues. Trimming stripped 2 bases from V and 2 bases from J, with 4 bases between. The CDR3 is CASSLWPGNTIYF. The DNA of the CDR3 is TGTGCCAGCAGTTTATGGCCTGGAAACACCATATATTTT.

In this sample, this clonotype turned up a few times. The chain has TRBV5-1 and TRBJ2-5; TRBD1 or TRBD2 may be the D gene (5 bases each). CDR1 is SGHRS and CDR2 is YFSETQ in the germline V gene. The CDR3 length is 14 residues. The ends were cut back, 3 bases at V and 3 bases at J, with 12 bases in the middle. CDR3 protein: CASSSWDEEETQYF. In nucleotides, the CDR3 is TGCGCCAGCAGCTCATGGGACGAGGAAGAGACCCAGTACTTC.

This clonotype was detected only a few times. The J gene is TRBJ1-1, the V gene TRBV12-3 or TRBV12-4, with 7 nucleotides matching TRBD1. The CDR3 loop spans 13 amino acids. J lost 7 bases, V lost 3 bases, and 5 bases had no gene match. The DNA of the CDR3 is TGTGCCAGCAGTTTGGCAGGGGGGTTTGAAGCTTTCTTT. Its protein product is CASSLAGGFEAFF.

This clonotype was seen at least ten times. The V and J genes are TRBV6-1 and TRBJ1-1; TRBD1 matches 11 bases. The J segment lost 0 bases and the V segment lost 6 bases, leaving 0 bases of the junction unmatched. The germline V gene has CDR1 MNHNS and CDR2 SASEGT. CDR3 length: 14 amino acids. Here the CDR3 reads CASRGQGVNTEAFF. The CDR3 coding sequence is TGTGCCAGCAGGGGACAGGGGGTGAACACTGAAGCTTTCTTT.

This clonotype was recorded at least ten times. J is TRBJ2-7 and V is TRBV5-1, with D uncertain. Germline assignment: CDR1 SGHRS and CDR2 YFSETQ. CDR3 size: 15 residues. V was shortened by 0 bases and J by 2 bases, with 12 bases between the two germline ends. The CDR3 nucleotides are TGCGCCAGCAGCTTGGACACAGATAGGGCCTACGAGCAGTACTTC. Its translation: CASSLDTDRAYEQYF.

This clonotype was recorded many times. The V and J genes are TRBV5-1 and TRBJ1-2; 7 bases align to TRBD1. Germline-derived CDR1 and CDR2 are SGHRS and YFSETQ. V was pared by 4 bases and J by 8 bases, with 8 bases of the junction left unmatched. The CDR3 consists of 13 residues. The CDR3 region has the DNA TGCGCCAGCAGCACAACAGGGGTAGACGGCTACACCTTC. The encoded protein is CASSTTGVDGYTF.

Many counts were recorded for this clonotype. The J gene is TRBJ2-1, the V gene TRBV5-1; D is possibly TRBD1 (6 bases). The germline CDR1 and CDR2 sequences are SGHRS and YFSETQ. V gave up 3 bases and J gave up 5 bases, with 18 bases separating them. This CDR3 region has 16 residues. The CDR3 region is CASSSRTRTENNEQFF. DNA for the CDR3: TGCGCCAGCAGCTCCCGGACACGGACAGAAAACAATGAGCAGTTCTTC.

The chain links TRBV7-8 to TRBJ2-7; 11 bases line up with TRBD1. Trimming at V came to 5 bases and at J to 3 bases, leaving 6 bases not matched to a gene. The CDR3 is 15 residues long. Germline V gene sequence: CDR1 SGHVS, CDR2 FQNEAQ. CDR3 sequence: CASSPGTGGGYEQYF. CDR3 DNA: TGTGCCAGCAGCCCCGGGACAGGGGGTGGCTACGAGCAGTACTTC.

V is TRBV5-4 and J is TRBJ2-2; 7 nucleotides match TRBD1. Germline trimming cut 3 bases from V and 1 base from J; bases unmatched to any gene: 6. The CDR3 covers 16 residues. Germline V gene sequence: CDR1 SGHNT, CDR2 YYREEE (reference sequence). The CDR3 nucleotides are TGTGCCAGCAGCTCCCCCTGGACAGGGAACACCGGGGAGCTGTTTTTT. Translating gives CASSSPWTGNTGELFF.

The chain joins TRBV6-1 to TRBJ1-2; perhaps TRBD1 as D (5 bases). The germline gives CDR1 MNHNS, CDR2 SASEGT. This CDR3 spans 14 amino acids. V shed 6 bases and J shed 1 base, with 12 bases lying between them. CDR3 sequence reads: CASSWTRGNYGYTF. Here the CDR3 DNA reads TGTGCCAGCAGCTGGACTAGGGGTAACTATGGCTACACCTTC.

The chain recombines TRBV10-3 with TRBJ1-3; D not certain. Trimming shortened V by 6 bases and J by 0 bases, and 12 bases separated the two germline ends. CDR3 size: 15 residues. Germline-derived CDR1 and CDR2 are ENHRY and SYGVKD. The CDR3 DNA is TGTGCCATCAGAAGAGAACTTAACTCTGGAAACACCATATATTTT. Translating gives CAIRRELNSGNTIYF.

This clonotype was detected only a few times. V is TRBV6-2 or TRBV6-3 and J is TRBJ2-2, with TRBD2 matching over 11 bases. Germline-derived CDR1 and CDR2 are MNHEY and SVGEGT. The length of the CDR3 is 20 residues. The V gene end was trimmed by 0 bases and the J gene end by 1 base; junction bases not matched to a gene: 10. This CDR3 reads CASSYSLNRLAGRNTGELFF. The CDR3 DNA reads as TGTGCCAGCAGTTACTCGCTTAATCGACTAGCGGGGAGGAACACCGGGGAGCTGTTTTTT.

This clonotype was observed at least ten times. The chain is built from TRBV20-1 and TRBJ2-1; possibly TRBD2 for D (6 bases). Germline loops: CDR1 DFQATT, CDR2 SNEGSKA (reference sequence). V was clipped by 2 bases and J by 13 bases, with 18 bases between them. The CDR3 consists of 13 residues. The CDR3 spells CSARFQTSRRQFF. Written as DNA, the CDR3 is TGCAGTGCTAGATTTCAGACTAGTAGGAGACAGTTCTTC.

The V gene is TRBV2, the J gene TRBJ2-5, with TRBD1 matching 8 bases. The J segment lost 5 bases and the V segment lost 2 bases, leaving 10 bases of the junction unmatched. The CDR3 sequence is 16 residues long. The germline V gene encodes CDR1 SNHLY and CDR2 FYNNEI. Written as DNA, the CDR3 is TGTGCCAGCAGTGAACGTCAGGGGGCTATTGGCGAGACCCAGTACTTC. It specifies CASSERQGAIGETQYF.

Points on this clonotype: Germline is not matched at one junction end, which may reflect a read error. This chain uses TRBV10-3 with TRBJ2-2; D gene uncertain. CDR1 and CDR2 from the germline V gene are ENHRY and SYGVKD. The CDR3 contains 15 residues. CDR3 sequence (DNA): TGTGCCATCGGGCAATCAATAGGAGTCACCCGGGAGCTGTTTTTT. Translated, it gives CAIGQSIGVTRELFF.

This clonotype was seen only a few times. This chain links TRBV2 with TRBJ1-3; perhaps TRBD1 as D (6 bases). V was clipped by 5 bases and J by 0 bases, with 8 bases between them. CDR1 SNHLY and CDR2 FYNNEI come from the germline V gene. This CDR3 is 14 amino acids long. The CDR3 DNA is TGTGCCAGCAGTAGACAGGCCTCTGGAAACACCATATATTTT. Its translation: CASSRQASGNTIYF.

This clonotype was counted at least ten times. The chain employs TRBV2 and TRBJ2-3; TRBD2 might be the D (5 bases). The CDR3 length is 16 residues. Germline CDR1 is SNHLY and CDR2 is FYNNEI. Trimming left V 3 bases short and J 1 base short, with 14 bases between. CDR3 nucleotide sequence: TGTGCCAGCAGTGATGGGATGGACTGGCGCACAGATACGCAGTATTTT. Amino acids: CASSDGMDWRTDTQYF.

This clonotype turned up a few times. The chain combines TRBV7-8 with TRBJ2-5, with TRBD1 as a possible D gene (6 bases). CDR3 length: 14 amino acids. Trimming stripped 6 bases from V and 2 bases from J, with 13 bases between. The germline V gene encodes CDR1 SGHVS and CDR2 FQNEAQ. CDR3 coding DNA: TGTGCCAGCAGACACCTTGGACAGCAAGAGACCCAGTACTTC. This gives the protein CASRHLGQQETQYF.

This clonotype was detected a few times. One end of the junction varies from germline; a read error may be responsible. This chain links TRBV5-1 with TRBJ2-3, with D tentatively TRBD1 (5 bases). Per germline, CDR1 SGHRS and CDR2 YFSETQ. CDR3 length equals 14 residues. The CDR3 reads CASSLDSPTDTQYF. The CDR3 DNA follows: TGTGCCAGCAGCTTAGACAGCCCCACAGATACGCAGTATTTT.

CDR3 region: CSVGGGTEAFF. Here the CDR3 DNA reads TGCAGCGTTGGGGGGGGGACTGAAGCTTTCTTT. This chain uses TRBV29-1 with TRBJ1-1, with D possibly being TRBD1 (5 bases). The ends were cut back, 4 bases at V and 5 bases at J, with 8 bases in the middle. The CDR3 loop spans 11 amino acids. Germline CDR1 and CDR2: SQVTM and ANQGSEA.

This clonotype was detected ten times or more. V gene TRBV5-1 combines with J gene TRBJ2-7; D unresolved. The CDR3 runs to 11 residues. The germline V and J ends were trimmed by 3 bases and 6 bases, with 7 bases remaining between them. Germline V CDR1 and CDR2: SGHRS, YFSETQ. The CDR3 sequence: CASSSETEQYF. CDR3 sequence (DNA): TGCGCCAGCAGCTCAGAGACCGAGCAGTACTTC.

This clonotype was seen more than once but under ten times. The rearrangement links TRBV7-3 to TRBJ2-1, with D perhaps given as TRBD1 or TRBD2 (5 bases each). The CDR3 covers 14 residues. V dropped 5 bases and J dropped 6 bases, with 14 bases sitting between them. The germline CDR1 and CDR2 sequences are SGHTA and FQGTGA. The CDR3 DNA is TGTGCCAGCAGCCCGCAATGGGACGGCAATGAGCAGTTCTTC. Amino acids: CASSPQWDGNEQFF.

CDR3 region: CATSRDFGGNEQFF. The DNA for the CDR3 is TGTGCCACCAGCAGAGATTTCGGCGGGAATGAGCAGTTCTTC. This chain joins TRBV15 and TRBJ2-1; maybe TRBD2 (5 bases). The CDR3 runs to 14 residues. The germline CDR1 and CDR2 sequences are LNHNV and YYDKDF (reference sequence). V lost 0 bases and J lost 7, with 10 bases in between.

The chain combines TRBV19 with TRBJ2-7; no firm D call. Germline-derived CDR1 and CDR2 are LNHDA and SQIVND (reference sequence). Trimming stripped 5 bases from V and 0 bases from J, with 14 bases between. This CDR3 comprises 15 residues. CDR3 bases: TGTGCCAGTAGTGAGTTGTACAGCTCCTCCTACGAGCAGTACTTC. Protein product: CASSELYSSSYEQYF.

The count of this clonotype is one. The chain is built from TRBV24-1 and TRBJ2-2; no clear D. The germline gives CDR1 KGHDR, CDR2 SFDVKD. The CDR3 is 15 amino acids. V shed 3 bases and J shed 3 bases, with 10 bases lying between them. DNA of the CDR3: TGTGCCACCAGTGATAAGGCCCTGGACACCGGGGAGCTGTTTTTT. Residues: CATSDKALDTGELFF.